This T cell receptor beta chain was profiled in a study of blood T cell repertoires in COVID-19. Each participant's cohort was designated according to participant-reported clinical history. Sequencing was performed with immunoSEQ multiplex PCR; in TCRdb, only in-frame clones are kept and a portion is missing. Counted here are some 500,000 clones, approximately 87% occurring once; the ten biggest clones make up approximately 1.8%. With 5 bases removed from V and 5 bases from J, the gap between germline ends came to 9 bases. The CDR3 runs 13 residues. The sequencing input was PBMCs or T cells enriched from blood (not recorded which). The chain couples TRBV12-3 or TRBV12-4 to TRBJ2-2, with a tentative D call TRBD1 (6 bases). The receptor's source is a woman between 35 and 50 years old who had recovered from COVID-19. The CDR3 is CASSRTGTGELFF. CDR3 DNA: TGTGCCAGCAGTCGAACAGGGACCGGGGAGCTGTTTTTT.